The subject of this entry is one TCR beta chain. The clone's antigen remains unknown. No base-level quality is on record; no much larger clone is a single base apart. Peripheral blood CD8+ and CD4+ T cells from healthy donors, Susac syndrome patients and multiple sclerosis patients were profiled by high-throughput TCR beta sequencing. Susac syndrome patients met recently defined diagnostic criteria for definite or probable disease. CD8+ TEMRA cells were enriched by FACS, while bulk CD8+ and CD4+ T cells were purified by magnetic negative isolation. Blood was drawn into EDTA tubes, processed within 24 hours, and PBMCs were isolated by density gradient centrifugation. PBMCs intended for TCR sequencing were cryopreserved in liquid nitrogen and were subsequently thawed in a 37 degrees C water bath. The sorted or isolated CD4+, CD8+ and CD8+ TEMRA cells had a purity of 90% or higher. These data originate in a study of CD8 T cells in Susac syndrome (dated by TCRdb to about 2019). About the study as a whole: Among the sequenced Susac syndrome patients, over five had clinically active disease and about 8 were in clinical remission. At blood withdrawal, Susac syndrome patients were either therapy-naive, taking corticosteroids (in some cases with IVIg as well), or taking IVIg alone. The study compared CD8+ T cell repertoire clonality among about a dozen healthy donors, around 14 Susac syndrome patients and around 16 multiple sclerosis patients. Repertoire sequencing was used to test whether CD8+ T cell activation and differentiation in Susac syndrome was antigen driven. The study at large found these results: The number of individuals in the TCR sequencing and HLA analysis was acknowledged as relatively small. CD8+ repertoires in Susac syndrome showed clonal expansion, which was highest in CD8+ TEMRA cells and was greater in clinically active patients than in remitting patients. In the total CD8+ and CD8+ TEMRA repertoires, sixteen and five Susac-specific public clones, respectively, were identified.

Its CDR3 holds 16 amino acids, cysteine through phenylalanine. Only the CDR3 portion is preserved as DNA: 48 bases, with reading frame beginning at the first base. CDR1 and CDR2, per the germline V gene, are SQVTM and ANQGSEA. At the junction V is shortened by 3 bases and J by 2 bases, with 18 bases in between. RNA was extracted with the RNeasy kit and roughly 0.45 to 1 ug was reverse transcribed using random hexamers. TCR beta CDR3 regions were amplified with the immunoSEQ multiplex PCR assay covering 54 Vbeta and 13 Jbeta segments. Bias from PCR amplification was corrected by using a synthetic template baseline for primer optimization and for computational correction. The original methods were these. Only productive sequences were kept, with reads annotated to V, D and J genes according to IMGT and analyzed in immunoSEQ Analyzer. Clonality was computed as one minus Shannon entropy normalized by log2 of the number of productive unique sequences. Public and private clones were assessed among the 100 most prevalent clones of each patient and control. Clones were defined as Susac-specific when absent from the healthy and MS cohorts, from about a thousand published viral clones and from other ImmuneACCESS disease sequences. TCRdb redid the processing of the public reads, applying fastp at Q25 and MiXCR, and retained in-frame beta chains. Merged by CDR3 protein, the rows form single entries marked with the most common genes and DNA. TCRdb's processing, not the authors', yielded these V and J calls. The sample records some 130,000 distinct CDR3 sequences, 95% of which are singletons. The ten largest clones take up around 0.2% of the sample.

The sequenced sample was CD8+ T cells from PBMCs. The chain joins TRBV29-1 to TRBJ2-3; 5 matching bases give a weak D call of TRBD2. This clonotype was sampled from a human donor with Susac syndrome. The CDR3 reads CSVDPMGERPTDTQYF. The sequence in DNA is TGCAGCGTTGACCCTATGGGTGAGCGGCCCACAGATACGCAGTATTTT.